Listed here are 21 T cell receptor beta chains from one sample, sequenced in a study of shared clonotypes between healthy human individuals. This table comes from immunoSEQ multiplex PCR, and its TCRdb copy is limited to in-frame clones, with some not included. The table includes under 1 million clones, almost 95% detected once. Naive CD8 cells comprised CD45RO-negative, CCR7-positively selected cells, excluding terminally differentiated effector memory CD45RA+ cells. The sequenced sample was naive CD8+ T cells sorted from blood. The origin of the receptors is a man aged 25-45 years in good health.

In this sample, this clone turned up once. The chain carries TRBV27 and TRBJ2-7; TRBD2 matches at 12 bases. The CDR3 contains 16 residues. V lost 1 base, J lost 2 bases, and 3 bases stayed unmatched. Germline values: CDR1 MNHEY, CDR2 SMNVEV (reference sequence). The DNA for the CDR3 is TGTGCCAGCAGTTTATACGCTAGCGGGAGGGCCTACGAGCAGTACTTC. Residues: CASSLYASGRAYEQYF.

The chain joins TRBV29-1 to TRBJ2-7; no reliable D call. Germline V CDR1 and CDR2: SQVTM, ANQGSEA. Trimming removed 1 base from V and 3 bases from J, with 19 bases in between. CDR3 length: 16 amino acids. The DNA for the CDR3 is TGCAGCGTTGAAGGGGCCGAGGAAGAAGATATCTACGAGCAGTACTTC. It encodes CSVEGAEEEDIYEQYF.

This chain uses TRBV27 with TRBJ2-7; weak D call: TRBD1 (6 bases). Trimming pared 7 bases from V and 0 bases from J, leaving 10 bases between. The CDR3 is 13 amino acids. Germline values: CDR1 MNHEY, CDR2 SMNVEV (reference sequence). The CDR3 nucleotides are TGTGCCAGCAAGGAGGACAGCTCCTACGAGCAGTACTTC. Protein product: CASKEDSSYEQYF.

The V gene is TRBV5-6, the J gene TRBJ2-7; TRBD1 aligns across 8 bases. The V gene end was trimmed by 5 bases and the J gene end by 3 bases; junction bases not matched to a gene: 7. CDR3 length: 14 amino acids. The germline V gene encodes CDR1 SGHDT and CDR2 YYEEEE. CDR3 sequence: CASRPQGARYEQYF. CDR3 coding DNA: TGTGCCAGCAGGCCCCAGGGGGCCCGCTACGAGCAGTACTTC.

This clone appeared a few times. The chain uses TRBV9 and TRBJ2-3, with TRBD1 matching 7 bases. V was clipped by 6 bases and J by 6 bases; unmatched bases: 16. The CDR3 length is 16 residues. Per the germline V gene, CDR1 is SGDLS and CDR2 is YYNGEE. CDR3: CASKEGTDSPEDTQYF. In nucleotides, the CDR3 is TGTGCCAGCAAGGAAGGGACAGACAGTCCCGAGGATACGCAGTATTTT. The full variable domain, in which reference TRBV9 and TRBJ2-3 provide the parts outside the CDR3, is DSGVTQTPKHLITATGQRVTLRCSPRSGDLSVYWYQQSLDQGLQFLIQYYNGEERAKGNILERFSAQQFPDLHSELNLSSLELGDSALYFCASKEGTDSPEDTQYFGPGTRLTVL.

This clone was counted a single time. The rearrangement joins TRBV29-1 to TRBJ2-2; 9 bases are shared with TRBD2. Germline lookup yields CDR1 SQVTM and CDR2 ANQGSEA. After removal of 4 bases from V and 6 bases from J, the junction contained 6 bases not matched to a gene. The CDR3 is made up of 14 amino acids. Written as DNA, the CDR3 is TGCAGCGTTGTGTTAGCGGGAGTTCCCGGGGAGCTGTTTTTT. It translates to CSVVLAGVPGELFF.

The chain carries TRBV13 and TRBJ2-7; D unresolved. The CDR3 runs 12 residues. The V end was cut by 8 bases, the J end by 3 bases, with 11 bases between. The germline gives CDR1 PRHDT, CDR2 FYEKMQ (reference sequence). This CDR3 reads CASGVGLYEQYF. The CDR3 coding sequence is TGTGCCAGCGGGGTTGGCCTCTACGAGCAGTACTTC.

The chain couples TRBV7-9 to TRBJ2-1, with 8 bases matching TRBD2. CDR1 is SEHNR, CDR2 FQNEAQ, per germline (reference sequence). This CDR3 has 16 residues. V trimming: 6 bases; J trimming: 0 bases; junction bases outside the gene matches: 7. The CDR3, as DNA: TGTGCCAGCAGTACAATAGCGGGAAGCTCCTACAATGAGCAGTTCTTC. Translated, it gives CASSTIAGSSYNEQFF. Complete variable domain (other parts from reference TRBV7-9 and TRBJ2-1): DTGVSQNPRHKITKRGQNVTFRCDPISEHNRLYWYRQTLGQGPEFLTYFQNEAQLEKSRLLSDRFSAERPKGSFSTLEIQRTEQGDSAMYLCASSTIAGSSYNEQFFGPGTRLTVL.

The chain is built from TRBV19 and TRBJ1-1, with D unresolved. Between the trimmed V and J ends, which lost 7 bases and 0 bases, there was a span of 21 bases. The germline V gene encodes CDR1 LNHDA and CDR2 SQIVND (reference sequence). The CDR3 is 17 residues long. The CDR3 spells CASNVGNLLYLNTEAFF. Written as DNA, the CDR3 is TGTGCCAGTAACGTGGGAAATCTCCTATACCTGAACACTGAAGCTTTCTTT.

The chain employs TRBV7-7 and TRBJ2-7; 11 bases align to TRBD2. Germline CDR1 reads SSHAT; CDR2 reads FNYEAQ (reference sequence). This CDR3 has 15 residues. The V gene end was trimmed by 5 bases and the J gene end by 1 base; junction bases not matched to a gene: 4. The CDR3 region is CASSPLAGGSYEQYF. The CDR3 DNA reads TGTGCCAGCAGCCCATTAGCGGGAGGGTCCTACGAGCAGTACTTC.

The genes are TRBV4-1 and TRBJ2-7; 11 bases fit TRBD2. CDR3 length: 19 amino acids. V gave up 0 bases and J gave up 5 bases; unmatched junction bases: 15. The V gene's germline CDR1 is MGHRA and CDR2 YSYEKL. The CDR3 coding sequence is TGCGCCAGCAGCCAAGAAGGAGCTGCGACTAGCGGGGCCTGGGACGAGCAGTACTTC. Protein: CASSQEGAATSGAWDEQYF.

This clone was detected a few times. This chain connects TRBV19 to TRBJ1-2; no definite D call. This CDR3 comprises 11 residues. The ends were cut back, 5 bases at V and 1 base at J, with 2 bases in the middle. CDR1 is LNHDA, CDR2 SQIVND, per germline (reference sequence). CDR3 nucleotide sequence: TGTGCCAGTAGTGTTAACTATGGCTACACCTTC. Translated: CASSVNYGYTF.

The V gene is TRBV27, the J gene TRBJ2-7; D perhaps matches TRBD2 (5 bases). CDR3 length equals 11 residues. Germline values: CDR1 MNHEY, CDR2 SMNVEV (reference sequence). The V end lost 8 bases, the J end lost 7 bases, and 12 bases lay between the germline ends. The CDR3 here is CASSPGREQYF. The CDR3 bases are TGTGCCAGCTCGCCGGGAAGGGAGCAGTACTTC.

V gene TRBV9 combines with J gene TRBJ2-7; 7 bases agree with TRBD1. Trimming cost V 2 bases and J 5 bases; bases outside gene matches: 10. Germline lookup yields CDR1 SGDLS and CDR2 YYNGEE. This CDR3 is 15 amino acids long. CDR3 DNA: TGTGCCAGCAGCGTCTCGTACGACAGGGAGCACGAGCAGTACTTC. Protein product: CASSVSYDREHEQYF.

The rearrangement uses TRBV7-6 and TRBJ2-1; 11 positions match TRBD2. V dropped 4 bases and J dropped 0; count of bases not matched to a gene: 17. Germline CDR1 is SGHVS and CDR2 is FNYEAQ. This CDR3 comprises 21 residues. In DNA form, the CDR3 reads TGTGCCAGCAGCTCATCCCGGGACCCCGGGACTAGCGGTAGCTCCTACAATGAGCAGTTCTTC. This translates into CASSSSRDPGTSGSSYNEQFF.

The genes are TRBV5-6 and TRBJ2-7, with TRBD1 matching over 8 bases. CDR1 and CDR2 (germline): SGHDT, YYEEEE. This CDR3 has 15 amino acids. V lost 3 bases, J lost 2 bases, and 7 bases stayed unmatched. CDR3 nucleotides: TGTGCCAGCAGCTATGGGGGCAGGGGGCCCTACGAGCAGTACTTC. Translation gives CASSYGGRGPYEQYF.

Of note for this clone: The same CDR3 can be traced to other DNA sequences in this sample. This chain connects TRBV7-9 to TRBJ2-7; D is unclear. The V end lost 5 bases, the J end lost 3 bases, and 5 bases lay between the germline ends. The CDR3 loop spans 11 amino acids. CDR1 and CDR2 from the germline V gene are SEHNR and FQNEAQ (reference sequence). CDR3 bases: TGTGCCAGCAGCGTAAGCTACGAGCAGTACTTC. It is translated as CASSVSYEQYF.

The J gene is TRBJ2-7, the V gene TRBV12-5; perhaps TRBD1 as D (6 bases). Trimming took 0 bases from V and 2 from J, leaving 17 bases between them. The CDR3 is made up of 17 amino acids. Germline lookup yields CDR1 LGHNT and CDR2 FRNRAP. CDR3 protein: CASGLVGVGQLTYEQYF. The CDR3 DNA is TGTGCTAGTGGTTTGGTGGGTGTTGGACAGCTTACCTACGAGCAGTACTTC.

The chain recombines TRBV6-5 with TRBJ1-1; D is undetermined. CDR1 is MNHEY, CDR2 SVGAGI, per germline. The V end lost 10 bases, the J end lost 7 bases, and 25 bases lay between the germline ends. The CDR3 runs 15 residues. The CDR3 here is CATASFAGVIVEAFF. The CDR3 region has the DNA TGTGCCACCGCCTCCTTTGCTGGGGTAATAGTTGAAGCTTTCTTT.

This chain links TRBV5-1 with TRBJ2-2; 8 bases align to TRBD1. V dropped 1 base and J dropped 3; count of bases not matched to a gene: 5. Germline CDR1 and CDR2: SGHRS and YFSETQ. CDR3 length: 16 residues. As DNA, the CDR3 is TGCGCCAGCAGCTTGTTCAGGGGGCAAGACACCGGGGAGCTGTTTTTT. It encodes CASSLFRGQDTGELFF. The full variable domain, its missing parts supplied by reference TRBV5-1 and TRBJ2-2, is KAGVTQTPRYLIKTRGQQVTLSCSPISGHRSVSWYQQTPGQGLQFLFEYFSETQRNKGNFPGRFSGRQFSNSRSEMNVSTLELGDSALYLCASSLFRGQDTGELFFGEGSRLTVL.

The genes are TRBV19 and TRBJ2-1; TRBD2 agrees at 11 bases. Germline V lookup: CDR1 LNHDA, CDR2 SQIVND (reference sequence). With V trimmed by 7 bases and J by 8 bases, 7 bases remained unmatched. The CDR3 is 14 residues long. In DNA, the CDR3 is TGTGCCAGTACTTCACTAGCGGGAGTGTATGAGCAGTTCTTC. Its translation: CASTSLAGVYEQFF.